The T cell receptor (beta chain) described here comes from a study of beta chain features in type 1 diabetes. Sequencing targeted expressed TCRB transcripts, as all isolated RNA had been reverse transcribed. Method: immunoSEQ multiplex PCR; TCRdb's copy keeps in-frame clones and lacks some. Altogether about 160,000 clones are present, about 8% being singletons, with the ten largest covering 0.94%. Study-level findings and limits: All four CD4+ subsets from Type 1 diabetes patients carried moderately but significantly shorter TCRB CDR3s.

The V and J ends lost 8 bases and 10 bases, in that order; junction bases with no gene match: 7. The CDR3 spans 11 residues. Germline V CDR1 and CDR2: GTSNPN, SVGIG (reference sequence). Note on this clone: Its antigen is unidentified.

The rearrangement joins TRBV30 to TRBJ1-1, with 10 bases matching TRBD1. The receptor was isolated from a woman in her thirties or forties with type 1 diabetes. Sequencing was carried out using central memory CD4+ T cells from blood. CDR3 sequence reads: CAGQGEKGAFF. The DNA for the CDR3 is TGTGCCGGACAGGGGGAAAAGGGAGCTTTCTTT.